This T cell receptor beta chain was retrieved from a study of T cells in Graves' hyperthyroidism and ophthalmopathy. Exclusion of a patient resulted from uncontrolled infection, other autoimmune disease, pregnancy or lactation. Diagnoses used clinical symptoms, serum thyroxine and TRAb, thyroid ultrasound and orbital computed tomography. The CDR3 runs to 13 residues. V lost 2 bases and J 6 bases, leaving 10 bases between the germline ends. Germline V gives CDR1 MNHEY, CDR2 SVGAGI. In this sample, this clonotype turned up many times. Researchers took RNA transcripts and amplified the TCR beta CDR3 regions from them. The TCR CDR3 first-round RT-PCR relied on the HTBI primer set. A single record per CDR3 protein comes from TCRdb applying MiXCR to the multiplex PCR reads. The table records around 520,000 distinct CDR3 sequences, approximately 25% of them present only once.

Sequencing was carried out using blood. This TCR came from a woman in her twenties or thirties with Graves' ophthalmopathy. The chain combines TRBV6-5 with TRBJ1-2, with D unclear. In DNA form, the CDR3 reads TGTGCCAGCAGTTACGGTCCCGCCAATGGCTACACCTTC. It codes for CASSYGPANGYTF.